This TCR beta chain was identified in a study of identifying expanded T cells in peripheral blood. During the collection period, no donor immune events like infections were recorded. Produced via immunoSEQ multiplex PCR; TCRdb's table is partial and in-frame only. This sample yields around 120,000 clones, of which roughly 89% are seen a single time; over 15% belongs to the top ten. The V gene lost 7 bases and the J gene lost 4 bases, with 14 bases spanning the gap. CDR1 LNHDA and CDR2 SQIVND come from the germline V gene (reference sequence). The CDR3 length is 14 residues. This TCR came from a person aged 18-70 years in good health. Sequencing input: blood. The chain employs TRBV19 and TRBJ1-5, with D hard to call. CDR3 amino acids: CASNSGRENQPQHF. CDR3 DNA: TGTGCCAGTAACTCGGGAAGGGAGAATCAGCCCCAGCATTTT.